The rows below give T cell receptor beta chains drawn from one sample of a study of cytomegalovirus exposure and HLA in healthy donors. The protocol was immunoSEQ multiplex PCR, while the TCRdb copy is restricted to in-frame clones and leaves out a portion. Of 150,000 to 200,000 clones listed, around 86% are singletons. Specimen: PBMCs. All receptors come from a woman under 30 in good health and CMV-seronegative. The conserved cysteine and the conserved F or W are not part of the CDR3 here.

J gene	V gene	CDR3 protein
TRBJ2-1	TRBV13	ASSRTSGGGEQF
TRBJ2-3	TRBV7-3	ASSLGDSRNTQY
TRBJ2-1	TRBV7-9	ASSLRPPGVNEQF
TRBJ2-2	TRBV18	ASSPPFGTGELF
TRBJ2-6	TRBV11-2	ASSLAGAGANVLT
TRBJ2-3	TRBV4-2	ASSKDRGEVTDTQY
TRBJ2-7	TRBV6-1	ASVLGANYEQY
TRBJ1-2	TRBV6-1	ASSEGPRGGYT
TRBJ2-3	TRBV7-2	ASSSGLGRDTQY
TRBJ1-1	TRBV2	ASRKDSWATEAF